The rows below give T cell receptor beta chains drawn from one sample of a study of blood T cell repertoires in COVID-19. Assay: immunoSEQ multiplex PCR; the TCRdb copy retains only in-frame clones and omits some. The data contain approximately 99,000 clones, 79% of them singletons. What was sequenced was peripheral blood. Receptors originate from a woman at least 80 years old with active or convalescent COVID-19. Each CDR3 is given with its conserved first and last residue. Each record gives: J gene, clone size, D gene, V gene, CDR3 DNA, CDR3 protein. A D gene is named only where the DNA matches it firmly. Only some rows state a clone size, as once, few, many or a class for expanded clones.

J: TRBJ2-5; size: -; D: TRBD1; V: TRBV10-1; DNA: TGCGCCAGCAGTGCAGGACAGGAAGAGACCCAGTACTTC; CDR3: CASSAGQEETQYF
J: TRBJ2-5; size: -; D: -; V: TRBV7-9; DNA: TGTGCCAGCAGTGGTGCGGGGGCTGAGACCCAGTACTTC; CDR3: CASSGAGAETQYF
J: TRBJ1-1; size: -; D: TRBD1; V: TRBV5-1; DNA: TGTGCCAGCAGCCCGGGCGGGACAGCGAACACTGAAGCTTTCTTT; CDR3: CASSPGGTANTEAFF
J: TRBJ2-7; size: once; D: -; V: TRBV19; DNA: TGTGCCAGTAGTATAGGACTCAGCCACTACGAGCAGTACTTC; CDR3: CASSIGLSHYEQYF
J: TRBJ2-7; size: -; D: -; V: TRBV21-1; DNA: TGTGCCAGCAGCAAAGCCCCGGGACAGGGGTTCAAATCCTACGAGCAGTACTTC; CDR3: CASSKAPGQGFKSYEQYF
J: TRBJ1-4; size: few; D: TRBD1; V: TRBV4-3; DNA: TGCGCCAGCAGTCGGGACAGGGGCTGGGAAAAACTGTTTTTT; CDR3: CASSRDRGWEKLFF
J: TRBJ2-3; size: few; D: -; V: TRBV7-9; DNA: TGTGCCAGCAGCCCCCGGGAGGGGGCGCTGCCAGATACGCAGTATTTT; CDR3: CASSPREGALPDTQYF
J: TRBJ2-6; size: -; D: -; V: TRBV5-1; DNA: TGCGCCAGCAGCTTGGAGGGGGCTGGGGCCAACGTCCTGACTTTC; CDR3: CASSLEGAGANVLTF
J: TRBJ1-4; size: once; D: TRBD1; V: TRBV6-2/TRBV6-3; DNA: TGTGCCAGCAGTTACGCGAGGACAGGAGGGGGTGAAAAACTGTTTTTT; CDR3: CASSYARTGGGEKLFF
J: TRBJ2-3; size: -; D: -; V: TRBV18; DNA: TGTGCCAGCTCACCTAATCAGGGTGGCACAGATACGCAGTATTTT; CDR3: CASSPNQGGTDTQYF
J: TRBJ2-5; size: once; D: -; V: TRBV7-3; DNA: TGTGCCAGCAGCTCGCTAACAGGGCAAGAGACCCAGTACTTC; CDR3: CASSSLTGQETQYF
J: TRBJ1-2; size: -; D: TRBD1; V: TRBV27; DNA: TGTGCCAGCAGGGGGACAGGTCTCTATGGCTACACCTTC; CDR3: CASRGTGLYGYTF
J: TRBJ2-7; size: -; D: TRBD1; V: TRBV28; DNA: TGTGCCAGCAGTCCGAGGACAGGGGAAAACCTCTACGAGCAGTACTTC; CDR3: CASSPRTGENLYEQYF
J: TRBJ1-2; size: -; D: TRBD1; V: TRBV2; DNA: TGTGCCAGCAGTGAATTTATGGGACAGAATTACTATGGCTACACCTTC; CDR3: CASSEFMGQNYYGYTF
J: TRBJ1-1; size: -; D: -; V: TRBV5-4; DNA: TGTGCCAGCAGCTTGGCCCGGAGGACTGAAGCTTTCTTT; CDR3: CASSLARRTEAFF
J: TRBJ2-1; size: -; D: TRBD2; V: TRBV5-1; DNA: TGCGCCAGCAGCCCGATAACTAGCGGGAGCAACAATGAGCAGTTCTTC; CDR3: CASSPITSGSNNEQFF
J: TRBJ1-2; size: -; D: -; V: TRBV4-3; DNA: TGCGCCAGCAGCCTCTCCGGCGGGCAGGGGCATTATGGCTACACCTTC; CDR3: CASSLSGGQGHYGYTF
J: TRBJ2-3; size: -; D: TRBD1; V: TRBV2; DNA: TGTGCCAGCAGCGCTGGACAGGGTGGAGATACGCAGTATTTT; CDR3: CASSAGQGGDTQYF